The entry below describes one TCR beta chain. Its matching antigen is unknown. The data belong to a study of CD8+ T cells in alopecia areata. On the study more broadly: Scalp area affected, as a percentage, set the severity score of treated patients. Study results and limitations: Clonality in the scalp and expanded CD8+ clones ranked among the top 100 were significantly decreased by tofacitinib.

CDR3 length: 11 amino acids. The ends were cut back, 4 bases at V and 1 base at J, with 4 bases in the middle. In germline, CDR1 is SQVTM, CDR2 ANQGSEA. Stated treatment: oral pan-JAK inhibitor, 5-10 mg twice daily. Peripheral blood and lesional scalp punch biopsies came from alopecia areata patients. Reverse transcribed after extraction, RNA yielded cDNA as the sequencing template. TCRdb's copy holds only in-frame clones and misses some; the assay was immunoSEQ multiplex PCR. The table includes 90,000 to 150,000 clones, about 50% detected once. Material: CD4+ T cells sorted from blood, obtained at week 4, from a patient treated with tofacitinib. The chain couples TRBV29-1 to TRBJ1-2; D unclear. The receptor was derived from a human donor with alopecia areata. The CDR3: CSVASNYGYTF. The DNA for the CDR3 is TGCAGCGTTGCGAGTAACTATGGCTACACCTTC.